This T cell receptor beta chain is drawn from a study of T-cell memory formation after mild COVID-19. Overall study: Clusters of TCRs were largely donor specific.

Many counts were recorded for this clonotype. Its target is unknown. UMIs and sample barcodes were carried by the TCR alpha and TCR beta cDNA libraries that 5'RACE produced using constant-segment primers. TCRdb re-called the 5' RACE reads through MiXCR, storing one row per CDR3 protein. The sample lists around 310,000 distinct CDR3 sequences, around a fifth occurring once. General study points: There was a balanced CD4/CD8 profile in clones contracting day 15 to 85, and later expanders leaned CD4+.

CDR1 and CDR2 (germline): SGHVS, FQNEAQ. The CDR3 runs 13 residues. Between the trimmed V and J ends, which lost 4 bases and 3 bases, there was a span of 8 bases. This clonotype was obtained from a man younger than 35 who had mild COVID-19 (a few samples of this study predate the infection). Cell type and time point are not known. The chain has TRBV7-8 and TRBJ2-3; D not certain. Sequencing was carried out using PBMCs or a T cell subset sorted from them (not recorded which). The CDR3 region is CASSSDRTDTQYF. The CDR3 DNA reads TGTGCCAGCAGCTCCGATAGGACAGATACGCAGTATTTT.